A single sample is the source of the 10 T cell receptor beta chains below, sequenced in a study of Graves' ophthalmopathy and Graves' hyperthyroidism. RNA transcripts served as template for amplifying TCR beta CDR3 sequences. An opening RT-PCR round employed HTBI primers and preceded a second-round multiplex PCR. TCRdb re-analysed the multiplex PCR reads in MiXCR, keeping a single row per CDR3 protein. The sample comprises 500,000 to 600,000 distinct CDR3 sequences, less than 45% of which are singletons, and around 4.6% rests with the top ten. Material: peripheral blood or thyroid tissue (not recorded which). Every receptor here comes from an adult man with Graves' hyperthyroidism.

Many counts were recorded for this clonotype. V usage is TRBV7-2 and J usage is TRBJ1-1, with D hard to call. V lost 2 bases and J lost 0, with 7 bases in between. This CDR3 has 14 residues. The germline V gene encodes CDR1 SGHTA and CDR2 FQGNSA. DNA of the CDR3: TGTGCCAGCAGCTTAATGGAGGTGAACACTGAAGCTTTCTTT. Translation: CASSLMEVNTEAFF.

The genes are TRBV29-1 and TRBJ2-7; 8 nucleotides match TRBD1. The germline V gene has CDR1 SQVTM and CDR2 ANQGSEA. The CDR3 runs 13 residues. V dropped 5 bases and J dropped 1; count of bases not matched to a gene: 4. The chain's CDR3 is CSVLGQESYEQYF. The CDR3 nucleotides read TGCAGCGTTTTGGGACAGGAATCCTACGAGCAGTACTTC.

This clonotype appeared many times. The chain couples TRBV9 to TRBJ2-7; the D is unclear. The CDR3 length is 13 residues. Trimming cost V 3 bases and J 2 bases, with 9 bases left between them. Germline-derived CDR1 and CDR2 are SGDLS and YYNGEE. The CDR3: CASSADPTYEQYF. The CDR3 nucleotides are TGTGCCAGCAGCGCAGACCCAACCTACGAGCAGTACTTC.

This clonotype was counted a few times. This chain joins TRBV4-1 and TRBJ1-3, with 8 bases identical to TRBD1. V was pared by 6 bases and J by 2 bases, with 6 bases of the junction left unmatched. Germline values: CDR1 MGHRA, CDR2 YSYEKL. The CDR3 consists of 15 residues. The CDR3 here is CASRPDRGPGNTIYF. CDR3 nucleotide sequence: TGCGCCAGCAGACCTGACAGGGGTCCTGGAAACACCATATATTTT.

In this sample, this clonotype turned up many times. V gene TRBV5-1 combines with J gene TRBJ2-5; D uncertain. With 2 bases removed from V and 2 bases from J, the gap between germline ends came to 16 bases. CDR1 and CDR2 from the germline V gene are SGHRS and YFSETQ. The CDR3 is made up of 16 amino acids. DNA for the CDR3: TGCGCCAGCAGCTTAACACGTTTGGACGGTCAAGAGACCCAGTACTTC. It translates to CASSLTRLDGQETQYF.

This clonotype was recorded many times. V is TRBV7-9 and J is TRBJ1-5, with TRBD1 identical over 11 bases. V shed 3 bases and J 4 bases; nucleotides not matched to a gene: 2. Germline CDR1 is SEHNR and CDR2 is FQNEAQ (reference sequence). This CDR3 comprises 15 residues. The CDR3 sequence is CASSLGTGGNQPQHF. The CDR3 nucleotides read TGTGCCAGCAGCTTGGGGACAGGGGGTAATCAGCCCCAGCATTTT.

The chain has TRBV6-6 and TRBJ2-6, with 7 nucleotides matching TRBD2. CDR3 length equals 19 residues. The J segment lost 0 bases and the V segment lost 6 bases, leaving 14 bases of the junction unmatched. Germline V gene lookup returns CDR1 MNHNY and CDR2 SVGAGI (reference sequence). Here the CDR3 reads CASSPNRGWGGSGANVLTF. DNA for the CDR3: TGTGCCAGCAGCCCAAACCGGGGGTGGGGGGGCTCTGGGGCCAACGTCCTGACTTTC.

Concerning this clonotype itself: Since a much larger clone is just one base distant, this may be a read error. V usage is TRBV10-3 and J usage is TRBJ2-5; D not resolved. CDR3 length equals 12 residues. The germline CDR1 and CDR2 sequences are ENHRY and SYGVKD. The V and J ends lost 5 bases and 5 bases respectively, with 9 bases between them. The CDR3 region has the DNA TGTGCCATCAGTTACTCGAAGGAGACCCAGTACTTC. Its protein product is CAISYSKETQYF.

The chain employs TRBV24-1 and TRBJ2-5; D is perhaps TRBD2 (6 bases). The V gene's germline CDR1 is KGHDR and CDR2 SFDVKD. This CDR3 region has 16 residues. V was cut by 4 bases and J by 2 bases, with 16 bases left in between. CDR3 amino acids: CATSDGDGGPQETQYF. The CDR3 nucleotides read TGTGCCACCAGTGACGGGGACGGGGGTCCACAAGAGACCCAGTACTTC.

This clonotype appeared many times. For the CDR3, the DNA is TGTGCCAGCAGCCGACACAGGGGAGTTCAGCCCCAGCATTTT. Amino acids: CASSRHRGVQPQHF. This sequence joins TRBV12-3 or TRBV12-4 and TRBJ1-5, with TRBD1 identical over 7 bases. The CDR3 sequence is 14 residues long. The junction had 8 bases not matched to a gene; V was cut back by 6 bases and J by 6 bases.